The entry that follows covers one T cell receptor beta chain sequence. The target antigen is unknown. Trimming shortened V by 5 bases and J by 6 bases, and 13 bases separated the two germline ends. The CDR3 totals 14 residues. CDR1 SGHAT and CDR2 FQNNGV come from the germline V gene. The source of the sample is a study of vaccination and CD4 T cells after COVID-19. As for treatment: approximately 11-day PBMC culture with coronavirus spike peptide pools or control peptides (ViraFEST assay). An Oncomine TCR Beta short-read assay was used to sequence the DNA from cultured CD4+ T cells. TCRdb reprocessed the PCR reads via MiXCR and lists one record per CDR3 protein. In the table there are about 14,000 distinct CDR3 sequences, roughly a quarter of which are singletons. Findings and limits, study-wide: Going from approximately 21 to 40, median SARS-CoV-2-reactive clonotypes did not rise significantly. 304 of 307 vaccine-specific clones from convalescent patients were spike mono-reactive.

The chain employs TRBV11-2 and TRBJ2-2; D not resolved. The sequence was collected from a human donor who had recovered from COVID-19. The material was CD4+ T cells from blood, cultured in vitro, obtained after SARS-CoV-2 vaccination. CDR3 sequence (DNA): TGTGCCAGCAGCGACTCAATAGTCGCCGGGGAGCTGTTTTTT. Translated, it gives CASSDSIVAGELFF.